This T cell receptor beta chain was sequenced during a study of blood T cell repertoires in COVID-19 (dated by TCRdb to about 2020). Turning to the overall study: Collaborator samples came from the United States, Italy and Spain and covered acute and convalescent phases of COVID-19. The repertoires were released in a freely available public database meant as a resource for research on the immune response to SARS-CoV-2. Samples came from the ongoing ImmuneRACE study (first 160 participants) plus 1,254 subjects from 6 global collaborators. Where available, HLA class I and class II types were obtained from metadata supplied by the sample provider rather than from assay-based typing. The dataset comprised deeply sampled blood TCRbeta repertoires from subjects exposed to, actively infected with, or recovered from COVID-19. The material from the prospective study consisted of cDNA or gDNA derived from T cells, B-cell-depleted T cells, or PBMCs. Nearly every sample came with metadata listing a de-identified subject ID, COVID-19 status, age in years and sex.

As for this clone: The antigen this receptor binds is unknown. The sample holds no much larger clone one base away, and base qualities are not on file.

On the study overall, not on this receptor specifically: Clinical and demographic metadata were provided uncurated, with the amount varying by source and participant.

Participants in the prospective study were aged roughly 18 to 100 years, lived in about two dozen United States geographic areas, and enrolled through a virtual design. To assign participants to cohorts, the prospective study relied on clinical history that participants themselves reported in a screening survey and a study questionnaire. Mobile phlebotomists in the prospective study collected whole blood, serum and a nasopharyngeal or oropharyngeal swab from every participant. Over a roughly 2-month period, participants in the prospective study had the option of providing additional blood draws and questionnaires. Blood samples from the prospective study were shipped frozen or at room temperature prior to DNA extraction. V is pruned by 5 bases and J by 11 bases, leaving 11 bases of the junction without a gene match. The CDR3 has 15 amino acids, counting the end cysteine and phenylalanine. Only the CDR3 portion is preserved as DNA: 45 bases, with reading frame beginning at the first base. Reading the germline V gene gives CDR1 MDHEN and CDR2 SYDVKM.

TCRbeta CDR3 regions were amplified from genomic DNA using the immunoSEQ Assay, a bias-controlled multiplex PCR. The original pipeline was this. Within the assay, amplification of reference gene primers was used to estimate how many nucleated cells each sample contained. To quantify the absolute abundance of each unique TCRbeta CDR3 rearrangement, sequence reads were collapsed and filtered. For each sample, productive Simpson clonality was calculated as the square root of Simpson's diversity index over productive rearrangements. TCRdb retrieved this table from immuneACCESS and kept in-frame rearrangements only. Not all clones are present; in checked studies, unresolved V genes account for under half, and no reason is known for the remainder. V and J calls and clone size follow that table, whereas D and trimming were derived from the DNA. The sample records under 500,000 clones, 70% to 90% of which are singletons. About 2% of the sample goes to the ten largest clones.

Material: PBMCs or T cells enriched from blood (not recorded which). The rearrangement joined TRBV28 to TRBJ2-1, with TRBD2 matching 11 junction bases. This receptor was taken from a young woman with acute COVID-19. The CDR3 sequence is CASSLTSGSRRKQFF. The DNA sequence is given as TGTGCCAGCAGTCTCACTAGCGGGAGTAGGCGTAAGCAGTTCTTC. The reference TRBV28 and TRBJ2-1 proteins fill in what lies around the CDR3, so the full variable domain reads DVKVTQSSRYLVKRTGEKVFLECVQDMDHENMFWYRQDPGLGLRLIYFSYDVKMKEKGDIPEGYSVSREKKERFSLILESASTNQTSMYLCASSLTSGSRRKQFFGPGTRLTVL.